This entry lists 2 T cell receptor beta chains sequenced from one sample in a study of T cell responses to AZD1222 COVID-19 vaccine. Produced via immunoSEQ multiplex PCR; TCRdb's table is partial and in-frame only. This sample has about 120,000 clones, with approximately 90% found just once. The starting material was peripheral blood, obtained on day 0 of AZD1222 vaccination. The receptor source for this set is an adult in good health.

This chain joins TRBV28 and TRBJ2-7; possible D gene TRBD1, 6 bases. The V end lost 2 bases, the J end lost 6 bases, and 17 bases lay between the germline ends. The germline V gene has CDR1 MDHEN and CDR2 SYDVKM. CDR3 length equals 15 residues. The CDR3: CASSLRGTRRSEQYF. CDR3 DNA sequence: TGTGCCAGCAGTTTAAGGGGGACAAGGCGGTCCGAGCAGTACTTC.

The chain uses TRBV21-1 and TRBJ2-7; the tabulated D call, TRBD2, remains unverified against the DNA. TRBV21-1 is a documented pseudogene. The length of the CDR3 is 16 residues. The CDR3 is CASSKGMGGSSYEQYF. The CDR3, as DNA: TGTGCCAGCAGCAAAGGGATGGGAGGGAGCTCCTACGAGCAGTACTTC.